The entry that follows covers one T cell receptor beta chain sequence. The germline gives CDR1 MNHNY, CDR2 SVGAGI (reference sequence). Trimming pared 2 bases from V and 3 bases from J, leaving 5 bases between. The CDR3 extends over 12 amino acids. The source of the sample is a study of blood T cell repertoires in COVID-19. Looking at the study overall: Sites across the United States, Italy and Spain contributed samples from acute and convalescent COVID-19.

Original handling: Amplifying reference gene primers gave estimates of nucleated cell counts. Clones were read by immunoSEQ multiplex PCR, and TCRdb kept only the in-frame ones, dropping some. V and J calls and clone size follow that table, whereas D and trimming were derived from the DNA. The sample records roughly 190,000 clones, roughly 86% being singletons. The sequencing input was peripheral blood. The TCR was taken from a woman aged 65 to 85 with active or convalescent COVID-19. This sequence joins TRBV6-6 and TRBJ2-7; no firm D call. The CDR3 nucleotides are TGTGCCAGCAGTTACGAGGACTACGAGCAGTACTTC. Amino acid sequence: CASSYEDYEQYF.